This passage covers 2 T cell receptor beta chains from one sample sequenced in a study of T cell responses to AZD1222 COVID-19 vaccine. Libraries were prepared by immunoSEQ multiplex PCR; TCRdb keeps only in-frame clonotypes and omits some of them. This repertoire shows roughly 33,000 clones, 75% to 80% found once; its top ten account for roughly 4.9%. The sequenced sample was peripheral blood, obtained 28 days after the second AZD1222 dose. These receptors came from an adult who received the AZD1222 COVID-19 vaccine.

The chain employs TRBV18 and TRBJ2-3; 7 bases map to TRBD2. V lost 6 bases, J lost 3 bases, and 6 bases stayed unmatched. CDR1 and CDR2 from the germline V gene are KGHSH and LQKENI. The CDR3 loop spans 14 amino acids. DNA of the CDR3: TGTGCCAGCTCGCGGGGACTATTGACAGATACGCAGTATTTT. Its translation is CASSRGLLTDTQYF.

This clone was detected only once. The rearrangement uses TRBV5-1 and TRBJ1-1; D ambiguous. The germline gives CDR1 SGHRS, CDR2 YFSETQ. With 0 bases removed from V and 1 base from J, the gap between germline ends came to 10 bases. The CDR3 consists of 15 residues. The CDR3: CASSLVSAGNTEAFF. CDR3 DNA: TGCGCCAGCAGCTTGGTGTCGGCGGGGAACACTGAAGCTTTCTTT.